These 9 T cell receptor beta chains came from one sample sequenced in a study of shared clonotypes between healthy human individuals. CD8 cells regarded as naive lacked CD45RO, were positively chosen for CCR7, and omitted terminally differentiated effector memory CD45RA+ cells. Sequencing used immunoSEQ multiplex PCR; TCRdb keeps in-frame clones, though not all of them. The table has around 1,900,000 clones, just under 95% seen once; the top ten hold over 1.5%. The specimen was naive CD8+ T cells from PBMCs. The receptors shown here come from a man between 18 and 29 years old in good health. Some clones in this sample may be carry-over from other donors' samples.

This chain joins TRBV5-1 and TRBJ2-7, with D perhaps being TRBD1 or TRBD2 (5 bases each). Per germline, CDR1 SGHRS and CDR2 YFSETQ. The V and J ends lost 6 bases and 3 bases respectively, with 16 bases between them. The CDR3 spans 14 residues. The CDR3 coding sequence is TGCGCCAGCACCGCCGGGACCGTAGGCTACGAGCAGTACTTC. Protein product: CASTAGTVGYEQYF.

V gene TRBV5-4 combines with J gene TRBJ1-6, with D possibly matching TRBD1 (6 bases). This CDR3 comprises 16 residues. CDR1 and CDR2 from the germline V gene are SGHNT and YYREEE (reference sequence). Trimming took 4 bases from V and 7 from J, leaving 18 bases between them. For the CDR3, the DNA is TGTGCCAGCAGCGACCCCGGCAGGGGACGAAATTCACCCCTCCACTTT. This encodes CASSDPGRGRNSPLHF.

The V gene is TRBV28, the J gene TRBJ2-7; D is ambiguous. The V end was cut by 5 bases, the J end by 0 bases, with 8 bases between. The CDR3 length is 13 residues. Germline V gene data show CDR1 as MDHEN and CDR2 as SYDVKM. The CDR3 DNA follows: TGTGCCAGCAGTCTTCCCACCTCCTACGAGCAGTACTTC. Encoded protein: CASSLPTSYEQYF. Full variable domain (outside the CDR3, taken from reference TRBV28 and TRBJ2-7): DVKVTQSSRYLVKRTGEKVFLECVQDMDHENMFWYRQDPGLGLRLIYFSYDVKMKEKGDIPEGYSVSREKKERFSLILESASTNQTSMYLCASSLPTSYEQYFGPGTRLTVT.

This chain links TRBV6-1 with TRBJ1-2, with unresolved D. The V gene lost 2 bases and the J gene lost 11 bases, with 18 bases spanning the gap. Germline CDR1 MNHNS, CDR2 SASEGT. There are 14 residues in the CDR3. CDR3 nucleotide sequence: TGTGCCAGCAGTGAAACGGGTGGAGGGCTTGGTTACACCTTC. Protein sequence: CASSETGGGLGYTF.

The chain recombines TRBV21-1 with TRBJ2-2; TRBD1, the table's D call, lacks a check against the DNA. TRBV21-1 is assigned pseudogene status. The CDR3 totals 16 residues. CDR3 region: CASSKGGQGIFGELFF. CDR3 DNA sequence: TGTGCCAGCAGCAAGGGGGGACAGGGAATATTCGGGGAGCTGTTTTTT.

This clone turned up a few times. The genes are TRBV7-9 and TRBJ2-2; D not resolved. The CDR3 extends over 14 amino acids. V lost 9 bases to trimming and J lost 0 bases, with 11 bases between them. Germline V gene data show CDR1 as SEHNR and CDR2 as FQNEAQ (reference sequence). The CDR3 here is CARAGLANTGELFF. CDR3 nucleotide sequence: TGTGCCAGGGCCGGGCTAGCGAACACCGGGGAGCTGTTTTTT.

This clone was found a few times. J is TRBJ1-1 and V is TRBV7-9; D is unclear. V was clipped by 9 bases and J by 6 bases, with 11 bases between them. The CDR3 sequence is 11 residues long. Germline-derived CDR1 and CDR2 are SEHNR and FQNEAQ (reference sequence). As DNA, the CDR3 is TGTGCCAGTGGGCGGGGAGCTGAAGCTTTCTTT. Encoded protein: CASGRGAEAFF.

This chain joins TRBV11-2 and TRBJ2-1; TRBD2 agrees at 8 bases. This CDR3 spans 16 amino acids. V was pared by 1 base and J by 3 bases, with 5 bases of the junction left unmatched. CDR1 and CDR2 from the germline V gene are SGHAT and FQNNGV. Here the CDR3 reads CASSLGPGLDYNEQFF. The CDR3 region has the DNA TGTGCCAGCAGCTTAGGACCGGGACTAGACTACAATGAGCAGTTCTTC.

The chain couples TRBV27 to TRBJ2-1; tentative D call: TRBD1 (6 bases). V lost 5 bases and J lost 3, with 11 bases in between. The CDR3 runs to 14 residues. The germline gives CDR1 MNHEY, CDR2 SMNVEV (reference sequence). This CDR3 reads CASSSTGHYNEQFF. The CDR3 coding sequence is TGTGCCAGCAGTAGCACGGGACACTACAATGAGCAGTTCTTC.